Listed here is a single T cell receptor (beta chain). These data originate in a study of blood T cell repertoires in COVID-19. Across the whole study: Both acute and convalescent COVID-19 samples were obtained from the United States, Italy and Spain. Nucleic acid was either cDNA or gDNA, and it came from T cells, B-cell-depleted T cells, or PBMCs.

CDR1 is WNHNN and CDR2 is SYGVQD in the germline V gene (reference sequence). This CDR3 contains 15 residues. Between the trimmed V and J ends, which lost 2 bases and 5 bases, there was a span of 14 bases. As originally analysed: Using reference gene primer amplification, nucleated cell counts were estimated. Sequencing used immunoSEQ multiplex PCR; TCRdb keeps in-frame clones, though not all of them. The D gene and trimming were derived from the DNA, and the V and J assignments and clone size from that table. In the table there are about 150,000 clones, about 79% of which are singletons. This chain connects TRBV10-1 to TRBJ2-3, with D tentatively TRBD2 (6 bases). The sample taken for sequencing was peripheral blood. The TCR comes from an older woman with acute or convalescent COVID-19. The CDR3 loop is CASSEIWGGEDTQYF. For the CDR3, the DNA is TGCGCCAGCAGTGAGATTTGGGGAGGCGAAGATACGCAGTATTTT.